Ten or more counts support the clone carrying this T cell receptor (beta chain). Its matching antigen is unknown. Researchers defined stable Graves' hyperthyroidism as no ophthalmopathy progression within 18 months. Patients between 18 and 65 years old had hyperthyroidism, newly diagnosed and lasting under 2 months. The diagnostic basis comprised clinical symptoms, serum thyroxine and TRAb, thyroid ultrasound and orbital computed tomography. The data originate from a study of T cells in Graves' hyperthyroidism and ophthalmopathy. Researchers took RNA transcripts and amplified the TCR beta CDR3 regions from them. RT-PCR in the first round (using the HTBI primer set) targeted the TCR CDR3. Each CDR3 protein is one row after TCRdb ran MiXCR on the multiplex PCR reads. The profile shows 85,000 to 110,000 distinct CDR3 sequences, 47% of them singletons. Findings and caveats of the study: With a median lead of about 6.9 months before onset, the model predicted ophthalmopathy.

The receptor was derived from a middle-aged man with Graves' hyperthyroidism. The sequencing input was blood.

CDR3 sequence reads: CASSRRLQGGQSGANVLTF. The CDR3 region has the DNA TGCGCCAGCAGCCGGAGATTACAGGGGGGTCAATCTGGGGCCAACGTCCTGACTTTC. J is TRBJ2-6 and V is TRBV5-1; 8 bases are shared with TRBD1. The germline V gene has CDR1 SGHRS and CDR2 YFSETQ. V lost 4 bases to trimming and J lost 1 base; unmatched junction nucleotides: 13. This CDR3 spans 19 amino acids. The full variable domain, its missing parts supplied by reference TRBV5-1 and TRBJ2-6, is KAGVTQTPRYLIKTRGQQVTLSCSPISGHRSVSWYQQTPGQGLQFLFEYFSETQRNKGNFPGRFSGRQFSNSRSEMNVSTLELGDSALYLCASSRRLQGGQSGANVLTFGAGSRLTVL.